The TCR beta chain under discussion was sequenced for a study of shared clonotypes between healthy human individuals. Study in general: Three plates each covered CD4 naive and memory; CD8 naive two, CD8 memory one.

TCRdb keeps only in-frame clones here, not all; method: immunoSEQ multiplex PCR. The profile covers approximately 1.5 million clones, with approximately 98.5% appearing a single time and about 0.34% taken by the ten largest. As to this clone: Its target is not known.

Study findings and constraints: Sequencing depth was predicted to influence how clonotypes are shared among donors.

Germline lookup yields CDR1 SGHRS and CDR2 YFSETQ. Trimming took off 0 bases at V and 5 bases at J, with 11 bases between the two ends. The CDR3 is made up of 14 amino acids. Material for sequencing was naive CD4+ T cells sorted from blood. Subset indicated: CD45RA+ positively selected. The rearrangement links TRBV5-1 to TRBJ1-2; possibly TRBD1 for D (6 bases). The TCR comes from a man aged 25 to 40 in good health. The CDR3 protein is CASSLATGLYGYTF. The CDR3 DNA is TGCGCCAGCAGCTTGGCAACAGGGTTGTATGGCTACACCTTC.